These 25 T cell receptor beta chains share one sample of origin, sequenced in a study of blood T cell repertoires in COVID-19. The protocol was immunoSEQ multiplex PCR, while the TCRdb copy is restricted to in-frame clones and leaves out a portion. The sample contains under 200,000 clones, around four fifths of which appear only once. Sequencing input: peripheral blood. The receptors here all came from a woman older than 75 with COVID-19, enrolled during active disease.

The V and J genes are TRBV2 and TRBJ2-7; the D gene is possibly TRBD2 (6 bases). With 0 bases removed from V and 12 bases from J, the gap between germline ends came to 18 bases. Germline CDR1 SNHLY, CDR2 FYNNEI. There are 14 residues in the CDR3. In DNA, the CDR3 is TGTGCCAGCAGTGAAGCGCTGGGGGGAACAGAGAGGTACTTC. This sequence encodes CASSEALGGTERYF.

CDR3 coding DNA: TGTGCCACCCGGACAGGGGCCCCCCCATCCTCACCCCTCCACTTT. This gives the protein CATRTGAPPSSPLHF. The V and J genes are TRBV6-6 and TRBJ1-6; 9 bases map to TRBD1. Germline V gene lookup returns CDR1 MNHNY and CDR2 SVGAGI (reference sequence). Trimming took 10 bases from V and 10 from J; bases not matched to a gene: 14. The CDR3 runs to 15 residues.

This chain joins TRBV5-6 and TRBJ2-3; no reliable D call. The ends were cut back, 0 bases at V and 5 bases at J, with 10 bases in the middle. Germline V gene data show CDR1 as SGHDT and CDR2 as YYEEEE. The CDR3 is made up of 14 amino acids. The chain's CDR3 is CASSLGSRGDTQYF. As DNA, the CDR3 is TGTGCCAGCAGCTTGGGGAGCCGTGGAGATACGCAGTATTTT.

The chain combines TRBV6-5 with TRBJ1-1; D is perhaps TRBD1 (5 bases). Trimming cost V 7 bases and J 3 bases, with 15 bases left between them. CDR3 length: 14 amino acids. Looked up from germline, CDR1 is MNHEY and CDR2 is SVGAGI. The CDR3 coding sequence is TGTGCCAGCACCCCGGGGGTCCGGGACACTGAAGCTTTCTTT. Translating it yields CASTPGVRDTEAFF.

The CDR3 here is CASTLGGVGGYTF. Here the CDR3 DNA reads TGTGCCAGCACCCTGGGGGGTGTCGGCGGCTACACCTTC. The chain combines TRBV2 with TRBJ1-2; a weak D match, TRBD1 (5 bases). Germline lookup yields CDR1 SNHLY and CDR2 FYNNEI. The ends were cut back, 7 bases at V and 8 bases at J, with 17 bases in the middle. The CDR3 has 13 residues. The variable domain in full, with the rest retrieved from reference TRBV2 and TRBJ1-2, is EPEVTQTPSHQVTQMGQEVILRCVPISNHLYFYWYRQILGQKVEFLVSFYNNEISEKSEIFDDQFSVERPDGSNFTLKIRSTKLEDSAMYFCASTLGGVGGYTFGSGTRLTVV.

This clone came up once. The gene calls are TRBV5-1 and TRBJ1-2, with TRBD1 matching over 9 bases. CDR1 is SGHRS and CDR2 is YFSETQ in the germline V gene. Unmatched junction bases numbered 3, after V lost 4 bases and J lost 2 bases. The CDR3 contains 14 residues. DNA for the CDR3: TGCGCCAGCAGCACAGGGGGCGCAAACTATGGCTACACCTTC. The encoded protein is CASSTGGANYGYTF.

The rearrangement joins TRBV5-1 to TRBJ2-3; TRBD1 is a possible D gene (5 bases). The CDR3 runs to 15 residues. V was cut by 4 bases and J by 3 bases, with 15 bases left in between. The germline CDR1 and CDR2 sequences are SGHRS and YFSETQ. The CDR3 DNA reads TGCGCCAGCAGCCAAGGGGCGCGAGGTACAGATACGCAGTATTTT. Translation gives CASSQGARGTDTQYF.

This clone showed up just a few times. The chain couples TRBV5-1 to TRBJ2-2; 9 bases align to TRBD1. CDR1 is SGHRS and CDR2 is YFSETQ in the germline V gene. The J segment lost 8 bases and the V segment lost 6 bases, leaving 8 bases of the junction unmatched. This CDR3 has 14 amino acids. CDR3: CASTLDRGLGELFF. DNA for the CDR3: TGCGCCAGCACCCTAGACAGGGGGTTAGGGGAGCTGTTTTTT.

The chain has TRBV2 and TRBJ1-2; D perhaps matches TRBD1 (6 bases). Germline V lookup: CDR1 SNHLY, CDR2 FYNNEI. Trimming cost V 3 bases and J 4 bases, with 9 bases left between them. The CDR3 runs to 13 residues. CDR3 in DNA: TGTGCCAGCAGTGACGGGACATCCTATGGCTACACCTTC. It is translated as CASSDGTSYGYTF. The full variable domain, rest sourced from reference TRBV2 and TRBJ1-2, is EPEVTQTPSHQVTQMGQEVILRCVPISNHLYFYWYRQILGQKVEFLVSFYNNEISEKSEIFDDQFSVERPDGSNFTLKIRSTKLEDSAMYFCASSDGTSYGYTFGSGTRLTVV.

The V gene is TRBV3-1 (or the pseudogene TRBV3-2), the J gene TRBJ2-7, with 10 bases aligning to TRBD2. In germline, CDR1 is LGHDT, CDR2 YNNKEL (reference sequence). The ends lost 0 bases at V and 4 bases at J; junction bases unmatched: 3. The CDR3 runs to 15 residues. CDR3 sequence (DNA): TGTGCCAGCAGCCAAGATCGGACTAGCGGTTACGAGCAGTACTTC. Protein: CASSQDRTSGYEQYF.

V gene TRBV5-1 combines with J gene TRBJ1-3, with unresolved D. Trimming pared 2 bases from V and 0 bases from J, leaving 6 bases between. CDR3 length: 14 amino acids. The germline gives CDR1 SGHRS, CDR2 YFSETQ. As DNA, the CDR3 is TGCGCCAGCAGCTTCGGGGACTCTGGAAACACCATATATTTT. This codes for CASSFGDSGNTIYF.

V is TRBV11-2 and J is TRBJ2-1, with 8 bases that match TRBD2. The CDR3 sequence is 15 residues long. V dropped 7 bases and J dropped 4; count of bases not matched to a gene: 9. Germline lookup yields CDR1 SGHAT and CDR2 FQNNGV. The CDR3, as DNA: TGTGCCAGCACCTCCCAGCGGGGGCCTTACAATGAGCAGTTCTTC. Protein product: CASTSQRGPYNEQFF.

V is TRBV6-5 and J is TRBJ1-5; weak D call: TRBD1 (5 bases). V lost 7 bases and J lost 2, with 12 bases in between. The CDR3 is 14 residues long. Germline values: CDR1 MNHEY, CDR2 SVGAGI. The CDR3 loop is CASNRGDGNQPQHF. The CDR3 nucleotides are TGTGCCAGCAACCGGGGGGACGGCAATCAGCCCCAGCATTTT.

CDR3 nucleotide sequence: TGTGCCAGCAGCGTAGCTGGGAGCGGGCGGGGTGAGCAGTTCTTC. It is translated as CASSVAGSGRGEQFF. The rearrangement uses TRBV9 and TRBJ2-1; possibly TRBD2 for D (6 bases). CDR1 SGDLS and CDR2 YYNGEE come from the germline V gene. The V end lost 0 bases, the J end lost 9 bases, and 16 bases lay between the germline ends. This CDR3 comprises 15 residues.

CDR3 sequence: CASSKGQGYEQYF. CDR3 DNA sequence: TGCGCCAGCAGCAAAGGACAGGGATACGAGCAGTACTTC. This sequence joins TRBV5-1 and TRBJ2-7; TRBD1 matches 8 bases. After removal of 4 bases from V and 4 bases from J, the junction contained 4 bases not matched to a gene. The CDR3 covers 13 residues. Looked up from germline, CDR1 is SGHRS and CDR2 is YFSETQ.

The V call is TRBV5-1, the J call TRBJ2-1; TRBD1 matches at 9 bases. This CDR3 spans 16 amino acids. The V gene end was trimmed by 0 bases and the J gene end by 0 bases; junction bases not matched to a gene: 1. Germline CDR1 is SGHRS and CDR2 is YFSETQ. The chain's CDR3 is CASSLVDRGSYNEQFF. CDR3 in DNA: TGCGCCAGCAGCTTGGTGGACAGGGGCTCCTACAATGAGCAGTTCTTC.

The V call is TRBV19, the J call TRBJ2-2; TRBD1 aligns across 11 bases. The trim removed 7 bases at V and 1 base at J, leaving 5 bases unmatched. Germline values: CDR1 LNHDA, CDR2 SQIVND (reference sequence). CDR3 length: 16 amino acids. The CDR3 DNA reads as TGTGCCAGTACCCCAGGGACAGGGGGGAACACCGGGGAGCTGTTTTTT. This encodes CASTPGTGGNTGELFF.

The chain couples TRBV5-4 to TRBJ1-1; tentatively, D is TRBD1 (5 bases). The V and J ends lost 4 bases and 2 bases respectively, with 9 bases between them. Per the germline V gene, CDR1 is SGHNT and CDR2 is YYREEE (reference sequence). The CDR3 length is 13 residues. CDR3 DNA sequence: TGTGCCAGCAGCCTCGACAGTAACACTGAAGCTTTCTTT. As protein: CASSLDSNTEAFF.

V and J are TRBV27 and TRBJ2-1; a possible D gene is TRBD1 (7 bases). The CDR3 runs 15 residues. Germline values: CDR1 MNHEY, CDR2 SMNVEV (reference sequence). V was pared by 3 bases and J by 4 bases, with 13 bases between. CDR3 nucleotides: TGTGCCAGCAGTTTGGAAGCAGGGGGGTACAATGAGCAGTTCTTC. It encodes CASSLEAGGYNEQFF.

Notes on this clone: Because the CDR3's place on the DNA is in doubt, the DNA is left out and the CDR3 is given as listed by TCRdb. The chain carries TRBV5-1 and TRBJ2-7; TRBD1, the table's D call, was not compared with the DNA. The CDR3 adds up to 16 amino acids, both ends counted. The germline CDR1 and CDR2 sequences are SGHRS and YFSETQ. The CDR3 protein is CASSFGPGQGTYEQYF.

A note on this clone: The identical CDR3 is also encoded by other nucleotide sequences in the sample. In DNA, the CDR3 is TGCGCCAGCAGCCCCGGTGGGAGCTCCTACAATGAGCAGTTCTTC. It yields the protein CASSPGGSSYNEQFF. The V and J genes are TRBV5-1 and TRBJ2-1, with D possibly matching TRBD2 (5 bases). The germline V gene has CDR1 SGHRS and CDR2 YFSETQ. The length of the CDR3 is 15 residues. V lost 4 bases and J lost 0, with 11 bases in between.

This clone showed up just a few times. This chain connects TRBV2 to TRBJ2-7; weak D call: TRBD2 (6 bases). Germline CDR1 reads SNHLY; CDR2 reads FYNNEI. V was trimmed by 8 bases and J by 7 bases, leaving 21 bases between them. CDR3 length: 14 residues. Here the CDR3 reads CASSTVRYRGEQYF. CDR3 nucleotide sequence: TGTGCCAGCTCCACCGTCAGGTACCGGGGGGAGCAGTACTTC.

The V and J genes are TRBV6-5 and TRBJ1-1, with D maybe TRBD1 (5 bases). V lost 7 bases and J 2 bases, leaving 14 bases between the germline ends. This CDR3 has 14 residues. Germline CDR1 MNHEY, CDR2 SVGAGI. CDR3 DNA sequence: TGTGCCAGCACCCCAGGAGGGGTAAACACTGAAGCTTTCTTT. It yields the protein CASTPGGVNTEAFF.

The V call is TRBV5-1, the J call TRBJ2-2; 8 bases fit TRBD1. Per the germline V gene, CDR1 is SGHRS and CDR2 is YFSETQ. V lost 4 bases and J lost 4; bases outside the gene matches: 6. The CDR3 spans 15 residues. The CDR3 DNA reads as TGCGCCAGCAGCGCCGGGACAGGCCGCACCGGGGAGCTGTTTTTT. The encoded protein is CASSAGTGRTGELFF.

The chain links TRBV5-1 to TRBJ2-3; tentatively, D is TRBD1 (6 bases). The germline gives CDR1 SGHRS, CDR2 YFSETQ. The CDR3 consists of 14 residues. V lost 1 base, J lost 4 bases, and 10 bases lay in between. Here the CDR3 reads CASSLFSGADTQYF. Here the CDR3 DNA reads TGCGCCAGCAGCTTGTTCTCAGGGGCAGATACGCAGTATTTT.